This T cell receptor beta chain came from a study of OX40 agonist ivuxolimab in advanced cancers. Study summary: Ivuxolimab doses were 0.01, 0.1, 0.3, 1.5, 3 or 10 mg/kg every 2 weeks. Previous treatment with anti-PD-1, anti-PD-L1 or anti-CTLA-4 therapy was allowed; more than 35% had received some. Cancers in dose escalation were hepatocellular, melanoma, renal cell and head and neck. Study-level points and caveats: On average, a greater number of expanded clones characterised CD8+ T cells relative to CD4+.

CDR1 and CDR2 from the germline V gene are KGHSH and LQKENI. Between the trimmed V and J ends, which lost 2 bases and 4 bases, there was a span of 14 bases. CDR3 size: 15 residues. Clones were read by immunoSEQ multiplex PCR, and TCRdb kept only the in-frame ones, dropping some. The table has about 80,000 clones, 84% seen once. To note about this clone: The antigen is unknown.

The source was CD4+ or CD8+ T cells sorted from blood, collected in a trial of the OX40 agonist ivuxolimab. The chain combines TRBV18 with TRBJ1-2, with D possibly being TRBD1 (5 bases). This TCR came from an adult with an advanced solid tumor such as melanoma, head and neck, liver or kidney cancer. The CDR3 here is CASSPSEGEGYGYTF. The CDR3 DNA follows: TGTGCCAGCTCACCAAGTGAAGGGGAAGGCTATGGCTACACCTTC. The entire variable domain, with the rest obtained from reference TRBV18 and TRBJ1-2, is as follows: NAGVMQNPRHLVRRRGQEARLRCSPMKGHSHVYWYRQLPEEGLKFMVYLQKENIIDESGMPKERFSAEFPKEGPSILRIQQVVRGDSAAYFCASSPSEGEGYGYTFGSGTRLTVV.